These 23 T cell receptor beta chains came from one sample sequenced in a study of shared T cell receptors in the human thymus. The protocol was immunoSEQ multiplex PCR, while the TCRdb copy is restricted to in-frame clones and leaves out a portion. The sample records hundreds of thousands of clones, approximately 95% being singletons. The sequencing input was thymocytes. Source of these receptors: a human donor.

Turning to this clone: The junction shows a germline mismatch at one end, possibly a read error. The chain couples TRBV7-7 to TRBJ2-7, with unresolved D. The CDR3 loop spans 16 amino acids. Per germline, CDR1 SSHAT and CDR2 FNYEAQ (reference sequence). CDR3 sequence reads: CASSLVGHTDAIEQYF. DNA of the CDR3: TGTGCTAGCAGCTTAGTAGGCCATACTGATGCGATCGAGCAGTACTTC.

This sequence joins TRBV19 and TRBJ2-7, with 8 bases lining up with TRBD2. The V gene end was trimmed by 0 bases and the J gene end by 1 base; junction bases not matched to a gene: 11. The CDR3 is 18 amino acids. Germline assignment: CDR1 LNHDA and CDR2 SQIVND (reference sequence). The CDR3 region is CASSIDLARGGNSYEQYF. The DNA of the CDR3 is TGTGCCAGTAGTATAGACCTCGCCCGGGGGGGAAATTCCTACGAGCAGTACTTC.

The chain is built from TRBV28 and TRBJ2-3; 14 nucleotides align to TRBD2. V dropped 2 bases and J dropped 5; count of bases not matched to a gene: 6. This CDR3 contains 17 residues. CDR1 is MDHEN and CDR2 is SYDVKM in the germline V gene. The CDR3 DNA reads as TGTGCCAGCAGTTTAAAGGGGACTAGCGGGAGTATAGATACGCAGTATTTT. It encodes CASSLKGTSGSIDTQYF.

The chain links TRBV10-2 to TRBJ2-3; TRBD2 is a possible D gene (6 bases). The germline V and J ends were trimmed by 7 bases and 5 bases, with 16 bases remaining between them. Germline V gene lookup returns CDR1 WSHSY and CDR2 SAAADI. This CDR3 is 14 amino acids long. In nucleotides, the CDR3 is TGCGCCAGCATTAGTGGGAGGAGGGGAGATACGCAGTATTTT. This encodes CASISGRRGDTQYF.

J is TRBJ2-1 and V is TRBV7-3; no reliable D call. This CDR3 is 17 amino acids long. Per germline, CDR1 SGHTA and CDR2 FQGTGA. The ends were cut back, 1 base at V and 5 bases at J, with 18 bases in the middle. CDR3 protein: CASSLSPCGPLNNEQFF. DNA for the CDR3: TGTGCCAGCAGCTTAAGCCCGTGTGGGCCGCTAAACAATGAGCAGTTCTTC.

The chain recombines TRBV25-1 with TRBJ1-1, with D perhaps matching TRBD1 (6 bases). The V gene's germline CDR1 is MGHDK and CDR2 SYGVNS. The CDR3 length is 15 residues. Deletions cut 3 bases from V and 4 bases from J, with 15 bases between. This chain's CDR3 is CASSEGRGGGTEAFF. The CDR3 nucleotides read TGTGCCAGCAGTGAGGGAAGGGGAGGGGGCACTGAAGCTTTCTTT.

This clone has only one observation. The J gene is TRBJ1-2, the V gene TRBV7-8; weak D call: TRBD1 (5 bases). This CDR3 has 15 residues. Between the trimmed V and J ends, which lost 1 base and 3 bases, there was a span of 12 bases. Germline CDR1 reads SGHVS; CDR2 reads FQNEAQ. The CDR3 region is CASSLGVAGDYGYTF. CDR3 coding DNA: TGTGCCAGCAGCTTAGGGGTCGCGGGGGACTATGGCTACACCTTC.

V gene TRBV5-1 combines with J gene TRBJ1-5; 7 bases are shared with TRBD1. The CDR3 is made up of 21 amino acids. CDR1 SGHRS and CDR2 YFSETQ come from the germline V gene. Trimming took 4 bases from V and 1 from J; bases not matched to a gene: 23. This chain's CDR3 is CASSRGRPDTGDSTSNQPQHF. CDR3 coding DNA: TGCGCCAGCAGCCGAGGTCGCCCAGACACAGGGGACAGTACCAGCAATCAGCCCCAGCATTTT.

This chain connects TRBV11-3 to TRBJ2-1; a possible D gene is TRBD1 (6 bases). The CDR3 extends over 19 amino acids. Trimming shortened V by 5 bases and J by 7 bases, and 30 bases separated the two germline ends. Per germline, CDR1 SGHNT and CDR2 YENEEA. This CDR3 is CASSREGPQGSSEGNEQFF. CDR3 nucleotide sequence: TGTGCCAGCAGCCGTGAGGGGCCACAGGGTAGCTCCGAGGGAAATGAGCAGTTCTTC. Supplemented by reference TRBV11-3 and TRBJ2-1, the full variable domain reads EAGVVQSPRYKIIEKKQPVAFWCNPISGHNTLYWYLQNLGQGPELLIRYENEEAVDDSQLPKDRFSAERLKGVDSTLKIQPAELGDSAVYLCASSREGPQGSSEGNEQFFGPGTRLTVL.

This clone showed up just once. The chain recombines TRBV27 with TRBJ2-3, with a possible D match to TRBD2 (5 bases). V lost 6 bases and J lost 1, with 17 bases in between. The germline V gene encodes CDR1 MNHEY and CDR2 SMNVEV (reference sequence). The CDR3 length is 16 residues. The CDR3 DNA is TGTGCCAGCAGATACGGTAGCGCCCGCCGCACAGATACGCAGTATTTT. Its protein is CASRYGSARRTDTQYF.

This clone came up once. The V gene is TRBV11-2, the J gene TRBJ2-1; 11 nucleotides agree with TRBD2. Germline CDR1 is SGHAT and CDR2 is FQNNGV. The CDR3 runs to 17 residues. Trimming removed 4 bases from V and 3 bases from J; junction bases left unmatched: 8. The CDR3 protein is CASSCALAGVRYNEQFF. As DNA, the CDR3 is TGTGCCAGCAGCTGTGCACTAGCGGGAGTTCGCTACAATGAGCAGTTCTTC.

The V and J genes are TRBV25-1 and TRBJ2-5, with D unresolved. The CDR3 contains 14 residues. Per germline, CDR1 MGHDK and CDR2 SYGVNS. V lost 6 bases, J lost 2 bases, and 13 bases lay in between. The CDR3: CASSSPRLQETQYF. In DNA, the CDR3 is TGTGCCAGCAGCTCCCCCCGGTTACAAGAGACCCAGTACTTC.

The chain is built from TRBV19 and TRBJ2-1; possible D gene TRBD2, 6 bases. This CDR3 comprises 15 residues. The germline gives CDR1 LNHDA, CDR2 SQIVND (reference sequence). V was shortened by 7 bases and J by 2 bases, with 15 bases between the two germline ends. CDR3 in amino acids: CASNDLGLAYNEQFF. The DNA of the CDR3 is TGTGCCAGTAATGATTTGGGACTCGCCTACAATGAGCAGTTCTTC. The variable domain in full, with the rest retrieved from reference TRBV19 and TRBJ2-1, is DGGITQSPKYLFRKEGQNVTLSCEQNLNHDAMYWYRQDPGQGLRLIYYSQIVNDFQKGDIAEGYSVSREKKESFPLTVTSAQKNPTAFYLCASNDLGLAYNEQFFGPGTRLTVL.

V usage is TRBV27 and J usage is TRBJ2-3; 8 bases map to TRBD2. This CDR3 has 14 residues. Looked up from germline, CDR1 is MNHEY and CDR2 is SMNVEV (reference sequence). V shed 6 bases and J 3 bases; nucleotides not matched to a gene: 5. This CDR3 is CASSLSGRTDTQYF. In nucleotides, the CDR3 is TGTGCCAGCAGCTTGAGCGGGAGAACAGATACGCAGTATTTT.

The chain recombines TRBV7-3 with TRBJ2-3, with D uncertain. Germline CDR1 is SGHTA and CDR2 is FQGTGA. The V end was cut by 5 bases, the J end by 9 bases, with 30 bases between. This CDR3 region has 18 residues. The CDR3 loop reads CASSKYPTLQAQEDTQYF. The CDR3 nucleotides read TGTGCCAGCAGCAAATACCCCACCCTGCAGGCCCAAGAGGACACGCAGTATTTT.

The chain recombines TRBV4-1 with TRBJ1-1, with TRBD1 as a possible D gene (5 bases). This CDR3 comprises 16 residues. The V gene lost 3 bases and the J gene lost 10 bases, with 24 bases spanning the gap. Germline V gives CDR1 MGHRA, CDR2 YSYEKL. The CDR3 region is CASSQFPQAPSVGAFF. CDR3 sequence (DNA): TGCGCCAGCAGCCAGTTCCCACAGGCCCCATCGGTAGGAGCTTTCTTT.

The sample holds one count of this clone. This chain joins TRBV10-3 and TRBJ2-1, with 7 positions matching TRBD2. Trimming removed 2 bases from V and 5 bases from J; junction bases left unmatched: 18. Germline assignment: CDR1 ENHRY and CDR2 SYGVKD. The length of the CDR3 is 19 residues. The CDR3 loop is CAISEPSSLATKRDNEQFF. The CDR3 nucleotides are TGTGCCATCAGTGAGCCCTCTTCACTAGCGACTAAGAGGGACAATGAGCAGTTCTTC.

The rearrangement links TRBV5-4 to TRBJ2-3; the D is unclear. The CDR3 consists of 12 residues. The V gene's germline CDR1 is SGHNT and CDR2 YYREEE (reference sequence). Deletions cut 4 bases from V and 1 base from J, with 4 bases between. In nucleotides, the CDR3 is TGTGCCAGCAGCCCACGCACAGATACGCAGTATTTT. Residues: CASSPRTDTQYF.

The chain combines TRBV20-1 with TRBJ1-1; D ambiguous. CDR1 is DFQATT, CDR2 SNEGSKA, per germline (reference sequence). The CDR3 is 11 residues long. V was clipped by 7 bases and J by 4 bases, with 10 bases between them. CDR3 amino acids: CSVKGGTEAFF. Here the CDR3 DNA reads TGCAGTGTAAAGGGTGGCACTGAAGCTTTCTTT.

This rearrangement joins TRBV11-3 to TRBJ2-1, with 8 bases that match TRBD1. Unmatched junction bases numbered 12, after V lost 4 bases and J lost 7 bases. CDR1 SGHNT and CDR2 YENEEA come from the germline V gene. This CDR3 has 16 amino acids. CDR3 sequence reads: CASSSSLTGEDNEQFF. CDR3 nucleotides: TGTGCCAGCAGCTCCTCTCTGACAGGGGAGGATAATGAGCAGTTCTTC.

The chain employs TRBV28 and TRBJ2-5, with TRBD1 matching over 9 bases. The CDR3 covers 17 residues. Germline CDR1 MDHEN, CDR2 SYDVKM. Trimming at V came to 5 bases and at J to 3 bases, leaving 13 bases not matched to a gene. The CDR3 coding sequence is TGTGCCAGCAGTGGGGACAGGGCTAGTTGGGGTGAAGAGACCCAGTACTTC. Translating gives CASSGDRASWGEETQYF.

The chain has TRBV6-4 and TRBJ2-7; possible D gene TRBD1, 5 bases. This CDR3 has 15 amino acids. Per the germline V gene, CDR1 is MRHNA and CDR2 is SNTAGT. V was shortened by 3 bases and J by 3 bases, with 15 bases between the two germline ends. This CDR3 is CASSEGAAKDYEQYF. For the CDR3, the DNA is TGTGCCAGCAGTGAAGGGGCAGCGAAAGACTACGAGCAGTACTTC.

This rearrangement joins TRBV4-3 to TRBJ2-3; TRBD2 agrees at 10 bases. CDR1 and CDR2 (germline): LGHNA, YSLEER. The CDR3 length is 17 residues. V was pared by 0 bases and J by 2 bases, with 5 bases of the junction left unmatched. CDR3 amino acids: CASSQDGLAELTDTQYF. The CDR3 DNA reads as TGCGCCAGCAGCCAAGATGGACTAGCGGAGCTCACAGATACGCAGTATTTT.